This TCR beta chain was found in a study of T cells in localized non-small cell lung cancer. General study points: With higher T cell density in blood came longer overall survival. For the top 100 tumor clones, a median about 56 also appeared in adjacent lung. A single tumor region was sequenced, leaving heterogeneity possible. Exceeding tumor, uninvolved adjacent lung had the highest T cell clonality.

Generated by immunoSEQ multiplex PCR, the TCRdb table keeps only in-frame clones and is missing some. The table lists some 31,000 clones, roughly 75% of them singletons, with approximately 35% in the top ten. This CDR3 spans 14 amino acids. Trimming removed 7 bases from V and 5 bases from J, with 17 bases in between. Germline V gene lookup returns CDR1 MNHEY and CDR2 SMNVEV (reference sequence). Turning to this clone: Antigen specificity is unknown.

The chain links TRBV27 to TRBJ1-2; possibly TRBD1 for D (6 bases). The sequencing used peripheral blood, collected before any cancer treatment. This TCR was sampled from a male donor aged 60 or over with stage II squamous cell lung carcinoma. Here the CDR3 reads CASNPGAVGYGYTF. As DNA, the CDR3 is TGTGCCAGCAACCCAGGGGCAGTCGGGTATGGCTACACCTTC.